This T cell receptor (beta chain) derives from a study of T cell changes during pregnancy in multiple sclerosis. This CDR3 region has 16 residues. Trimming at V came to 1 base and at J to 2 bases, leaving 6 bases not matched to a gene. Germline V gives CDR1 SGHTA, CDR2 FQGTGA. Measured with immunoSEQ multiplex PCR; TCRdb has only the in-frame clones, and not every one. Of 69,000 or so clones detected, approximately 90% appear once; the ten largest clones hold 1.4%. Material: peripheral blood, obtained in the third trimester of pregnancy. The clonotype was recovered from a female donor with multiple sclerosis, enrolled in a pregnancy study. The gene calls are TRBV7-3 and TRBJ2-7; 9 nucleotides match TRBD1. DNA of the CDR3: TGTGCCAGCAGCTTAAGGGGGGGGACAGGGACCTACGAGCAGTACTTC. As protein: CASSLRGGTGTYEQYF.